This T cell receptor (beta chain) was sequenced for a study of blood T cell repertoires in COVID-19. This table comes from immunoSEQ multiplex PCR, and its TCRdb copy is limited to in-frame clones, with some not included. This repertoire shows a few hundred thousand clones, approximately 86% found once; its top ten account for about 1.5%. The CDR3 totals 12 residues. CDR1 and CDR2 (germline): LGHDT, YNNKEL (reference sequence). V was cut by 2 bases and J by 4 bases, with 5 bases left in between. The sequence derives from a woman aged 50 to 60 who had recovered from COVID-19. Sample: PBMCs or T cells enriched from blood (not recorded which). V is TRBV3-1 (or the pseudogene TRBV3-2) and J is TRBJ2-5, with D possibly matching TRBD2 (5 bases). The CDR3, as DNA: TGTGCCAGCAGCCAAACTAGAGAGACCCAGTACTTC. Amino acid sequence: CASSQTRETQYF.